This is a list of T cell receptor beta chains from one sample in a study of OX40 agonist ivuxolimab in advanced cancers. Libraries were prepared by immunoSEQ multiplex PCR; TCRdb keeps only in-frame clonotypes and omits some of them. Among around 79,000 clones, about 91% were seen once, and the ten largest hold 2.3%. The sequences come from CD4+ or CD8+ T cells sorted from blood, collected in a trial of the OX40 agonist ivuxolimab. These receptors were collected from an adult with an advanced solid tumor such as melanoma, head and neck, liver or kidney cancer. The CDR3 runs from the conserved cysteine through the conserved F or W. A D gene is named only where the DNA matches it firmly. Only some rows state a clone size, as once, few, many or a class for expanded clones.

>-|TRBV14|-|TRBJ1-5
TGTGCCAGCAGCCATGGGTTTCCAGGGGAAATTAGTCAGCCCCAGCATTTT
CASSHGFPGEISQPQHF
>once|TRBV28|TRBD2|TRBJ2-1
TGTGCCAGCTTCCGGGACTACTTCAATGAGCAGTTCTTC
CASFRDYFNEQFF
>once|TRBV5-4|-|TRBJ2-5
TGTGCCAGCAGCTTGGATGGGCAAGAGACCCAGTACTTC
CASSLDGQETQYF
>-|TRBV19|TRBD1|TRBJ1-5
TGTGCCGGCCGACAGGGGAATCAGCCCCAGCATTTT
CAGRQGNQPQHF
>-|TRBV7-2|-|TRBJ2-7
TGTGCCAGCAGCTTAAGGGACGGTCTTACCTACGAGCAGTACTTC
CASSLRDGLTYEQYF
>once|TRBV4-1|-|TRBJ2-1
TGCGCCAGCAGCCAAGGGTACGTGTCGGTTGAGCAGTTCTTC
CASSQGYVSVEQFF
>-|TRBV9|TRBD2|TRBJ2-5
TGTGCCAGCAGCTCTTCCACTAGCGGGTTTGAGACCCAGTACTTC
CASSSSTSGFETQYF
>-|TRBV6-5|-|TRBJ2-7
TGTGCCAGCAGACCCTCCCCGGGGTACGAGCAGTACTTC
CASRPSPGYEQYF
>-|TRBV9|TRBD1|TRBJ2-2
TGTGCCAGCAGCGCCCGCCACAGGGGGCCCGGGGAGCTGTTTTTT
CASSARHRGPGELFF
>-|TRBV28|-|TRBJ1-2
TGTGCCAGCAGTCTCGGATTCGACTATGGCTACACCTTC
CASSLGFDYGYTF